Listed below are T cell receptor beta chains from one sample, sequenced in a study of T cells in Graves' hyperthyroidism and ophthalmopathy. TCRdb ran MiXCR on the multiplex PCR reads and lists one entry per CDR3 protein. Of hundreds of thousands of distinct CDR3 sequences in the sample, 35% to 55% were seen once. Sequenced input: peripheral blood or thyroid tissue (not recorded which). Receptors were obtained from a woman between 18 and 29 years old with Graves' hyperthyroidism. CDR3s include the opening cysteine and the closing phenylalanine or tryptophan. Each record gives: CDR3 DNA, CDR3 protein, CDR3 length, D gene, clone size, J gene, V gene. The D gene is left open where the match is weak. The size of a clone is reported for some rows only, either as once, few or many, or as a class for expanded clones.

CDR3nt: TGTGCCATTTGCATACAGGAGGACTCACCCCTCCACTTT; CDR3aa: CAICIQEDSPLHF; len: 13; d_gene: NA; abundance: many; j_gene: TRBJ1-6; v_gene: TRBV10-3
CDR3nt: TGTGCCAGCAGTGAAAAGGGGTTTGGTGAAAAACTGTTTTTT; CDR3aa: CASSEKGFGEKLFF; len: 14; d_gene: NA; abundance: few; j_gene: TRBJ1-4; v_gene: TRBV2
CDR3nt: TGCACCGTCACGATCGACTATGGCTACACCTTC; CDR3aa: CTVTIDYGYTF; len: 11; d_gene: NA; abundance: NA; j_gene: TRBJ1-2; v_gene: TRBV29-1
CDR3nt: TGTGCCAGTAAGGACCAGAATAGCAATCAGCCCCAGCATTTT; CDR3aa: CASKDQNSNQPQHF; len: 14; d_gene: NA; abundance: NA; j_gene: TRBJ1-5; v_gene: TRBV7-3
CDR3nt: TGTGCCAGTAGTTCCAGCGTCGGAACCTACGAGCAGTACTTC; CDR3aa: CASSSSVGTYEQYF; len: 14; d_gene: NA; abundance: NA; j_gene: TRBJ2-7; v_gene: TRBV19
CDR3nt: TGTGCCTGGAGTGTAGGGCAATTCCATCAGCCCCAGCATTTT; CDR3aa: CAWSVGQFHQPQHF; len: 14; d_gene: NA; abundance: NA; j_gene: TRBJ1-5; v_gene: TRBV7-2
CDR3nt: TGTGCCATCGGGACTAGCGGGAGATACCAAGAGACCCAGTACTTC; CDR3aa: CAIGTSGRYQETQYF; len: 15; d_gene: TRBD2; abundance: NA; j_gene: TRBJ2-5; v_gene: TRBV10-3
CDR3nt: TGTGCCACGGGACTAGCGGAAGAGACCCAGTACTTC; CDR3aa: CATGLAEETQYF; len: 12; d_gene: TRBD2; abundance: NA; j_gene: TRBJ2-5; v_gene: TRBV15
CDR3nt: TGTGCCAGCCTGGGACAGCCAACTAATGAAAAACTGTTTTTT; CDR3aa: CASLGQPTNEKLFF; len: 14; d_gene: TRBD1; abundance: once; j_gene: TRBJ1-4; v_gene: TRBV11-1
CDR3nt: TGTGCCAGTTTAGGGAACACTGAAGCTTTCTTT; CDR3aa: CASLGNTEAFF; len: 11; d_gene: NA; abundance: many; j_gene: TRBJ1-1; v_gene: TRBV2
CDR3nt: TGTGCCAGCAGTTTATGGGGGGCGGTAGGAAATTCACCCCTCCACTTT; CDR3aa: CASSLWGAVGNSPLHF; len: 16; d_gene: NA; abundance: NA; j_gene: TRBJ1-6; v_gene: TRBV12-3/TRBV12-4
CDR3nt: TGTGCCAGCAGTGAACAGGGGCGGCGGATCGGGGAGCTGTTTTTT; CDR3aa: CASSEQGRRIGELFF; len: 15; d_gene: NA; abundance: NA; j_gene: TRBJ2-2; v_gene: TRBV2
CDR3nt: TGTGCCAGCAGTGAGCGTCAGTCCTACGAGCAGTACTTC; CDR3aa: CASSERQSYEQYF; len: 13; d_gene: NA; abundance: many; j_gene: TRBJ2-7; v_gene: TRBV2
CDR3nt: TGCAGCGTTGAACTTTACGACGAGCACACCCGGGGCTACACCTTC; CDR3aa: CSVELYDEHTRGYTF; len: 15; d_gene: NA; abundance: few; j_gene: TRBJ1-2; v_gene: TRBV29-1
CDR3nt: TGTGCCAGCAGTGAAGCCCGGACAACCGGGGAGCTGTTTTTT; CDR3aa: CASSEARTTGELFF; len: 14; d_gene: NA; abundance: few; j_gene: TRBJ2-2; v_gene: TRBV6-1
CDR3nt: TGTGCCACCCTTCTAGCGGGGCAAGAGACCCAGTACTTC; CDR3aa: CATLLAGQETQYF; len: 13; d_gene: TRBD2; abundance: NA; j_gene: TRBJ2-5; v_gene: TRBV7-9
CDR3nt: TGCGCCAGCAGTGATGGGGGGGTCGGCTACGAGCAGTACTTC; CDR3aa: CASSDGGVGYEQYF; len: 14; d_gene: TRBD2; abundance: many; j_gene: TRBJ2-7; v_gene: TRBV10-1
CDR3nt: TGTGCCACCAGCAGAAACGATGGGACTAGCGGGAAGTACGAGCAGTACTTC; CDR3aa: CATSRNDGTSGKYEQYF; len: 17; d_gene: TRBD2; abundance: NA; j_gene: TRBJ2-7; v_gene: TRBV15
CDR3nt: TGTGCCATCAGTGAGGGAGAACTATATGGCTACACCTTC; CDR3aa: CAISEGELYGYTF; len: 13; d_gene: NA; abundance: many; j_gene: TRBJ1-2; v_gene: TRBV10-3
CDR3nt: TGTGCCAGCAGTCATAACGTGAACACTGAAGCTTTCTTT; CDR3aa: CASSHNVNTEAFF; len: 13; d_gene: NA; abundance: NA; j_gene: TRBJ1-1; v_gene: TRBV7-9
CDR3nt: TGCAGTGCTAGAGGACTTCGGGACCACAATCAGCCCCAGCATTTT; CDR3aa: CSARGLRDHNQPQHF; len: 15; d_gene: NA; abundance: NA; j_gene: TRBJ1-5; v_gene: TRBV20-1
CDR3nt: TGTGCCAGTAGTAGCATAACCTACGAGCAGTACTTC; CDR3aa: CASSSITYEQYF; len: 12; d_gene: NA; abundance: NA; j_gene: TRBJ2-7; v_gene: TRBV19
CDR3nt: TGTGCCATCTCACAGCGGGGGAACCCGAACACCGGGGAGCTGTTTTTT; CDR3aa: CAISQRGNPNTGELFF; len: 16; d_gene: TRBD2; abundance: NA; j_gene: TRBJ2-2; v_gene: TRBV10-3
CDR3nt: TGTGCCAGCAGTCGTGGGGGGGGAAACTATGGCTACACCTTC; CDR3aa: CASSRGGGNYGYTF; len: 14; d_gene: NA; abundance: few; j_gene: TRBJ1-2; v_gene: TRBV12-3/TRBV12-4
CDR3nt: TGTGCCAGCAGACTGGGACTAATCGGCGAGCAGTACTTC; CDR3aa: CASRLGLIGEQYF; len: 13; d_gene: TRBD2; abundance: few; j_gene: TRBJ2-7; v_gene: TRBV2
CDR3nt: TGTGCCAGCAGCGTTGTGTCCGGGAGGGATGAGACCCAGTACTTC; CDR3aa: CASSVVSGRDETQYF; len: 15; d_gene: TRBD2; abundance: NA; j_gene: TRBJ2-5; v_gene: TRBV7-9
CDR3nt: TGCAGCGCTTTCAGCGGGGCTAGCACAGATACGCAGTATTTT; CDR3aa: CSAFSGASTDTQYF; len: 14; d_gene: TRBD2; abundance: NA; j_gene: TRBJ2-3; v_gene: TRBV29-1
CDR3nt: TGCGCCAGCCGACAGGGTCTTTTGGAGACCCAGTACTTC; CDR3aa: CASRQGLLETQYF; len: 13; d_gene: TRBD1; abundance: NA; j_gene: TRBJ2-5; v_gene: TRBV10-2
CDR3nt: TGCAGCGTCAAAATGAGGGGGCAGCCCCAGCATTTT; CDR3aa: CSVKMRGQPQHF; len: 12; d_gene: NA; abundance: NA; j_gene: TRBJ1-5; v_gene: TRBV29-1
CDR3nt: TGCGCCAGCAGCCAGGTTGACAGGGGGGAGACCCAGTACTTC; CDR3aa: CASSQVDRGETQYF; len: 14; d_gene: TRBD1; abundance: few; j_gene: TRBJ2-5; v_gene: TRBV11-3
CDR3nt: TGTGCCACCAGCTTGACTAGCGGAAACACCGGGGAGCTGTTTTTT; CDR3aa: CATSLTSGNTGELFF; len: 15; d_gene: TRBD2; abundance: many; j_gene: TRBJ2-2; v_gene: TRBV24-1
CDR3nt: TGCGCCAGCAGAGCGGGAGGAGACACTGAAGCTTTCTTT; CDR3aa: CASRAGGDTEAFF; len: 13; d_gene: NA; abundance: few; j_gene: TRBJ1-1; v_gene: TRBV5-1
CDR3nt: TGTGCCAGCAGCTCCCGGACAGGGACAGGGTCCTACGAGCAGTACTTC; CDR3aa: CASSSRTGTGSYEQYF; len: 16; d_gene: TRBD1; abundance: NA; j_gene: TRBJ2-7; v_gene: TRBV11-3
CDR3nt: TGTGCCAGCGGGACGTCCGGCGGGACCCAGTACTTC; CDR3aa: CASGTSGGTQYF; len: 12; d_gene: NA; abundance: NA; j_gene: TRBJ2-5; v_gene: TRBV9
CDR3nt: TGTGCCAGCAGCTTTGGACACTCCTACGAGCAGTACTTC; CDR3aa: CASSFGHSYEQYF; len: 13; d_gene: NA; abundance: few; j_gene: TRBJ2-7; v_gene: TRBV7-9
CDR3nt: TGTGCCAGCAGTGAAGGCGGCAGGCGAAGCAATCAGCCCCAGCATTTT; CDR3aa: CASSEGGRRSNQPQHF; len: 16; d_gene: NA; abundance: many; j_gene: TRBJ1-5; v_gene: TRBV10-3
CDR3nt: TGCAGTGCCGACGCCCGGAACCAAGAGACCCAGTACTTC; CDR3aa: CSADARNQETQYF; len: 13; d_gene: NA; abundance: many; j_gene: TRBJ2-5; v_gene: TRBV20-1
CDR3nt: TGCAGCGTTGAACCGGGACTAGCGGGAGGGGGCGAGCAGTACTTC; CDR3aa: CSVEPGLAGGGEQYF; len: 15; d_gene: TRBD2; abundance: once; j_gene: TRBJ2-7; v_gene: TRBV29-1
CDR3nt: TGTGCCAGCACCATTGGGGCAGGGGGATTGGAGACCCAGTACTTC; CDR3aa: CASTIGAGGLETQYF; len: 15; d_gene: TRBD1; abundance: NA; j_gene: TRBJ2-5; v_gene: TRBV7-2
CDR3nt: TGTGCCAGCAGTTCCGTGCGGGGCGAGCAGTACTTC; CDR3aa: CASSSVRGEQYF; len: 12; d_gene: NA; abundance: NA; j_gene: TRBJ2-7; v_gene: TRBV12-3/TRBV12-4
CDR3nt: TGTGCCAGCAGCTTGGCGGCAGGGCGAGACACTGAAGCTTTCTTT; CDR3aa: CASSLAAGRDTEAFF; len: 15; d_gene: NA; abundance: few; j_gene: TRBJ1-1; v_gene: TRBV5-4
CDR3nt: TGTGCCAGCAGTTACCGGACAGGGTCAGAGACCCAGTACTTC; CDR3aa: CASSYRTGSETQYF; len: 14; d_gene: TRBD1; abundance: NA; j_gene: TRBJ2-5; v_gene: TRBV6-6
CDR3nt: TGCGCCAGCAGCTTGGAACTAGCGGGAGGGTACGAGCAGTACTTC; CDR3aa: CASSLELAGGYEQYF; len: 15; d_gene: TRBD2; abundance: few; j_gene: TRBJ2-7; v_gene: TRBV5-1
CDR3nt: TGTGCCAGCGCGCGACAGGGCTACACCTTC; CDR3aa: CASARQGYTF; len: 10; d_gene: NA; abundance: NA; j_gene: TRBJ1-2; v_gene: TRBV25-1
CDR3nt: TGTGCCAGCAGCGCTTGGACTAGCGGGTCCTACGAGCAGTACTTC; CDR3aa: CASSAWTSGSYEQYF; len: 15; d_gene: TRBD2; abundance: NA; j_gene: TRBJ2-7; v_gene: TRBV7-9
CDR3nt: TGCGCCAGCACCGGGACAGCCGATAGCAATCAGCCCCAGCATTTT; CDR3aa: CASTGTADSNQPQHF; len: 15; d_gene: TRBD1; abundance: NA; j_gene: TRBJ1-5; v_gene: TRBV5-1
CDR3nt: TGTGCCAGCAGTTACGGGCTAGGGCCGAATCAGCCCCAGCATTTT; CDR3aa: CASSYGLGPNQPQHF; len: 15; d_gene: NA; abundance: NA; j_gene: TRBJ1-5; v_gene: TRBV6-5
CDR3nt: TGTGCCACCAGTGACCCCTCCGCTGGGGGCTCCACAGATACGCAGTATTTT; CDR3aa: CATSDPSAGGSTDTQYF; len: 17; d_gene: NA; abundance: NA; j_gene: TRBJ2-3; v_gene: TRBV24-1